These T cell receptor beta chains were read from a single sample in a study of early T cells in non-severe SARS-CoV-2 infection. MiXCR, applied by TCRdb to the 5' RACE reads, yields one record per CDR3 protein. The repertoire includes about 100,000 distinct CDR3 sequences, 13% of them detected once, and about 2% sits in the top ten. The sample taken for sequencing was whole blood. These receptors all stem from an adult who was a healthcare worker with PCR-confirmed SARS-CoV-2 infection or an uninfected control (not recorded which). Each CDR3 is given with its conserved first and last residue. The D gene is left open where the match is weak. Part of the rows lack a size; the others show once, few, many or a class for expanded clones.

d_call: .; j_call: TRBJ1-1; clone_size: few; v_call: TRBV27; cdr3_nt: TGTGCCAGCAGTAGCCGGATGAACACTGAAGCTTTCTTT; cdr3_aa: CASSSRMNTEAFF
d_call: .; j_call: TRBJ1-2; clone_size: many; v_call: TRBV20-1; cdr3_nt: TGCAGTGCTGATCGAGATGAGGGCTACACCTTC; cdr3_aa: CSADRDEGYTF
d_call: .; j_call: TRBJ1-4; clone_size: .; v_call: TRBV20-1; cdr3_nt: TGCAGTGCTAGATCATCAGGAAGATTGTTTTTT; cdr3_aa: CSARSSGRLFF
d_call: .; j_call: TRBJ1-4; clone_size: few; v_call: TRBV2; cdr3_nt: TGTGCCAGCAGCCCAAGGGGGAGGGGAACTAGAGAAAAACTGTTTTTT; cdr3_aa: CASSPRGRGTREKLFF
d_call: .; j_call: TRBJ1-6; clone_size: .; v_call: TRBV12-2; cdr3_nt: TGTGCAAGTCGCTTAGCAGACAGGCATGGTAATTCACCCCTCCACTTT; cdr3_aa: CASRLADRHGNSPLHF
d_call: .; j_call: TRBJ1-3; clone_size: few; v_call: TRBV10-3; cdr3_nt: TGTGCCACCCTAGACCCAGGATCCTCTGAAAACACCATATATTTT; cdr3_aa: CATLDPGSSENTIYF
d_call: .; j_call: TRBJ2-3; clone_size: few; v_call: TRBV7-6; cdr3_nt: TGTGCCAGCAGCTTAGGCAGGCTGGGGACAGATACGCAGTATTTT; cdr3_aa: CASSLGRLGTDTQYF
d_call: TRBD1; j_call: TRBJ2-1; clone_size: few; v_call: TRBV5-5; cdr3_nt: TGTGCCAGCAGCTCACGACAGGGCTCCTACAATGAGCAGTTCTTC; cdr3_aa: CASSSRQGSYNEQFF
d_call: TRBD1; j_call: TRBJ1-2; clone_size: many; v_call: TRBV5-1; cdr3_nt: TGCGCCAGCAGTCCTGGGACAGGGGGTAACTATGGCTACACCTTC; cdr3_aa: CASSPGTGGNYGYTF
d_call: .; j_call: TRBJ2-7; clone_size: few; v_call: TRBV12-3/TRBV12-4; cdr3_nt: TGTGCCAGCAACCCGGGTCTGGAGCCCTACGAGCAGTACTTC; cdr3_aa: CASNPGLEPYEQYF
d_call: .; j_call: TRBJ2-6; clone_size: many; v_call: TRBV29-1; cdr3_nt: TGCAGCGTTGTATCTGGGGCCAACGTCCTGACTTTC; cdr3_aa: CSVVSGANVLTF